This T cell receptor (beta chain) was captured in a study of identical twins. In regard to this clonotype: Its antigen is unidentified.

Findings and limits, study-wide: Twin-shared out-of-frame alpha sequences were enriched for low generation probability. Instead of following the same donors, the conclusions were based on cross-sectional statistical analysis. Zero-insertion findings could be partly confounded by invariant cells (MAIT and iNKT cells).

Carrying unique molecular identifiers, the cDNA also gained a universal primer site through template switching. TCRdb reprocessed the 5' RACE reads via MiXCR and lists one record per CDR3 protein. The data hold under 250,000 distinct CDR3 sequences, with 7.5% observed a single time. The V end lost 4 bases, the J end lost 4 bases, and 17 bases lay between the germline ends. From germline, CDR1 is SGHKS and CDR2 YYEKEE (reference sequence). The CDR3 is 16 residues long. This same sample was also taken into another study, of yellow fever vaccine responses in identical twins.

The source material was memory (CD45RO+) T cells sorted from blood. The clonotype originates from a woman younger than 35 in good health. The V and J genes are TRBV5-5 and TRBJ1-4; D not resolved. CDR3 DNA sequence: TGTGCCAGCAGCCGTGGAATGGACGTCCTTAATGAAAAACTGTTTTTT. This encodes CASSRGMDVLNEKLFF.